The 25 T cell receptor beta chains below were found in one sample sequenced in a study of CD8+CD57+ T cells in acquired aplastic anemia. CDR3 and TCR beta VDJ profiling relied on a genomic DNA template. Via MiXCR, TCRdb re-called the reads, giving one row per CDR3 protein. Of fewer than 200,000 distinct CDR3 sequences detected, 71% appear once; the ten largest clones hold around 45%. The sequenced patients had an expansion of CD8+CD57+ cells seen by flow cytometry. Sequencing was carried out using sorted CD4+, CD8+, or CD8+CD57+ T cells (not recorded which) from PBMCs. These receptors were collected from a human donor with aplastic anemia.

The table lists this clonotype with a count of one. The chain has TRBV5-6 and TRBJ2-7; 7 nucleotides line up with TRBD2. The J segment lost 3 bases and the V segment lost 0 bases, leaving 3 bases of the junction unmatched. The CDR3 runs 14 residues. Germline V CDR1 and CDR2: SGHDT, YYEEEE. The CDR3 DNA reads TGTGCCAGCAGCTTGGGGCTAGCGGTCTACGAGCAGTACTTC. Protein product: CASSLGLAVYEQYF.

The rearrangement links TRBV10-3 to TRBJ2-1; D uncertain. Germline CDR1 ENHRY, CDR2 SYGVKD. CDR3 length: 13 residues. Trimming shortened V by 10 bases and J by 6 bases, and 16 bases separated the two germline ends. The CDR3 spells CASSSTILNEQFF. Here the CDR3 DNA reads TGTGCCAGCAGCTCAACTATCCTCAATGAGCAGTTCTTC.

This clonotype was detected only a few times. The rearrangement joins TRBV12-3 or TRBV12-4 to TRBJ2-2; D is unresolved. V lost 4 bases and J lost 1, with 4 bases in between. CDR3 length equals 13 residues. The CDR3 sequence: CASSSVNTGELFF. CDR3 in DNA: TGTGCCAGCAGTTCCGTGAACACCGGGGAGCTGTTTTTT.

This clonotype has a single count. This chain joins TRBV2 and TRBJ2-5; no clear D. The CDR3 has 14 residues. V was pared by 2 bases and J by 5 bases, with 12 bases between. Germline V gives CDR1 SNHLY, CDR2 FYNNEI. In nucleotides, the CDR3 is TGTGCCAGCAGTGAACGTATGCGATTCGAGACCCAGTACTTC. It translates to CASSERMRFETQYF.

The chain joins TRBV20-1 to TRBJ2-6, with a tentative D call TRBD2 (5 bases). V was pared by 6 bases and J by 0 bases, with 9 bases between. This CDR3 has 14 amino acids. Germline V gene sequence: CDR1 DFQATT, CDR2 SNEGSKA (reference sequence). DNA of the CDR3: TGCAGTGCAGATACTAGCTCTGGGGCCAACGTCCTGACTTTC. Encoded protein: CSADTSSGANVLTF.

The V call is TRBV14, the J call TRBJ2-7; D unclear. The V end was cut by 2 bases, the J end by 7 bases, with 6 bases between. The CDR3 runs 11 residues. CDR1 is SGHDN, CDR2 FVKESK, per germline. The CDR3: CASSQQREQYF. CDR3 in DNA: TGTGCCAGCAGCCAACAGAGGGAGCAGTACTTC.

The CDR3 coding sequence is TGTGCCAGCAGCTTAAGGACGGATAACAATGAGCAGTTCTTC. Translating gives CASSLRTDNNEQFF. The chain links TRBV25-1 to TRBJ2-1, with no clear D. The CDR3 contains 14 residues. Trimming shortened V by 6 bases and J by 5 bases, and 14 bases separated the two germline ends. Germline-derived CDR1 and CDR2 are MGHDK and SYGVNS.

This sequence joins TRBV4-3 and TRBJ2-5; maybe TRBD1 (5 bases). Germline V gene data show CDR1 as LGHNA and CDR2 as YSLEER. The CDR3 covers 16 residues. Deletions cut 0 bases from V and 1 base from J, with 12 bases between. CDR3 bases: TGCGCCAGCAGCCAAGATTGGGGCAGCCCCCAAGAGACCCAGTACTTC. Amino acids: CASSQDWGSPQETQYF.

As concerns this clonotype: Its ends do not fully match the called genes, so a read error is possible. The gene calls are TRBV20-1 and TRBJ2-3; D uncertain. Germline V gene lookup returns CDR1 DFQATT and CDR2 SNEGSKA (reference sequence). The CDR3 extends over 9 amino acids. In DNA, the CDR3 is TGCAGTGCTAGAGATCCGCAGTATTTT. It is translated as CSARDPQYF.

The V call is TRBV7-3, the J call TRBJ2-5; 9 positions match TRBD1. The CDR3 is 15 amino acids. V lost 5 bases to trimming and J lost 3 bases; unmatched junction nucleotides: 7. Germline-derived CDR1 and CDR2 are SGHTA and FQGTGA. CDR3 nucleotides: TGTGCCAGCAGCACACTGCGGACAGGGGAAGAGACCCAGTACTTC. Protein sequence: CASSTLRTGEETQYF. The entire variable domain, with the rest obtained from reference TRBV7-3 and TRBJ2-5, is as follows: GAGVSQTPSNKVTEKGKYVELRCDPISGHTALYWYRQSLGQGPEFLIYFQGTGAADDSGLPNDRFFAVRPEGSVSTLKIQRTERGDSAVYLCASSTLRTGEETQYFGPGTRLLVL.

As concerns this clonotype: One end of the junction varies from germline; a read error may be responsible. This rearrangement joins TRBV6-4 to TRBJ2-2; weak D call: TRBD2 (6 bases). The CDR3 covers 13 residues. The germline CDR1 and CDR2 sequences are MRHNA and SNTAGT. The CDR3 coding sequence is TGTGCCAGCAGTGCAGACTTCACCGGGGAGGTGTTTTTT. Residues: CASSADFTGEVFF.

The CDR3 DNA reads as TGTGCCAGCAGCCAGAGCTCTACGCAGTATTTT. This encodes CASSQSSTQYF. J is TRBJ2-3 and V is TRBV2; D ambiguous. This CDR3 is built from 11 residues. Germline V gene data show CDR1 as SNHLY and CDR2 as FYNNEI. Trimming shortened V by 6 bases and J by 8 bases, and 9 bases separated the two germline ends.

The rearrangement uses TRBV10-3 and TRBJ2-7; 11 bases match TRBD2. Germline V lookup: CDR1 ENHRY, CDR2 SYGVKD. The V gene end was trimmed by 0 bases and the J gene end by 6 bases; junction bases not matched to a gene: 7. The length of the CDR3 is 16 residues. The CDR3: CAISESATSGVGEQYF. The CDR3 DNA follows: TGTGCCATCAGTGAGTCTGCGACTAGCGGGGTCGGCGAGCAGTACTTC.

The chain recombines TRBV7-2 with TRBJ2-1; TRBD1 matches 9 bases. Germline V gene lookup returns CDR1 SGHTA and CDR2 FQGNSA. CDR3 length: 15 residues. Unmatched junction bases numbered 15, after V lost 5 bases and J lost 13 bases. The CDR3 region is CASSLSGDRAMNQFF. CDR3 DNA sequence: TGTGCCAGCAGCCTGAGTGGGGACAGGGCCATGAATCAGTTCTTC.

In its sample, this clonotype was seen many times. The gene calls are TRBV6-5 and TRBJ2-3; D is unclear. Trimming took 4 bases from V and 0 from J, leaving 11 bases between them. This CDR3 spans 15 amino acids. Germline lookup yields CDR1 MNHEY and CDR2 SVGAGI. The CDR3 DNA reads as TGTGCCAGCAGTTCCCCAGCGTATAGCACAGATACGCAGTATTTT. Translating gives CASSSPAYSTDTQYF.

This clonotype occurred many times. The CDR3 DNA sequence: TGTGCCAGCAGCTCCTCAGGGAATGAGCAGTTCTTC. It yields the protein CASSSSGNEQFF. The J gene is TRBJ2-1, the V gene TRBV7-7; D possibly corresponds to TRBD1 (5 bases). V was clipped by 4 bases and J by 7 bases, with 8 bases between them. The CDR3 is 12 amino acids. The germline CDR1 and CDR2 sequences are SSHAT and FNYEAQ (reference sequence).

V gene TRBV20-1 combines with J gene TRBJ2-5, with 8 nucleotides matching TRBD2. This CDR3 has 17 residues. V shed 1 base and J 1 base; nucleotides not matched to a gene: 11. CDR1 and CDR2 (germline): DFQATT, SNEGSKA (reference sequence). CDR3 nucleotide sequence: TGCAGTGCTAGAGCCTTGGCGGGGGGCACACCCCAAGAGACCCAGTACTTC. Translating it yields CSARALAGGTPQETQYF.

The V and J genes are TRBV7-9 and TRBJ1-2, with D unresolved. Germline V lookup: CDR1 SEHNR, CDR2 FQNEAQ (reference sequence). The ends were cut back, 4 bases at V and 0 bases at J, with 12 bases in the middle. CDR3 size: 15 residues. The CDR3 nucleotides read TGTGCCAGCAGCTATGACACTGAAGCTAACTATGGCTACACCTTC. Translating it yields CASSYDTEANYGYTF.

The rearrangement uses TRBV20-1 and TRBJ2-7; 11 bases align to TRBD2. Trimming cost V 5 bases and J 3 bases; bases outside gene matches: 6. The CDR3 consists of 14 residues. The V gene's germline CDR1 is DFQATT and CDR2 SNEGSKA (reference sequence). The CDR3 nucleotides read TGCAGTGCTCTTAGCGGGGGGGCCGGCTACGAGCAGTACTTC. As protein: CSALSGGAGYEQYF.

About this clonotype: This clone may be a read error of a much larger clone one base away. CDR3 coding DNA: TGTGCCAGCAGCCAGGTCGGTCCCCTCGGCACAGATACGCATTATTTT. Protein product: CASSQVGPLGTDTHYF. The gene calls are TRBV3-1 and TRBJ2-3; D is unresolved. This CDR3 is built from 16 residues. The V gene's germline CDR1 is LGHDT and CDR2 YNNKEL (reference sequence).

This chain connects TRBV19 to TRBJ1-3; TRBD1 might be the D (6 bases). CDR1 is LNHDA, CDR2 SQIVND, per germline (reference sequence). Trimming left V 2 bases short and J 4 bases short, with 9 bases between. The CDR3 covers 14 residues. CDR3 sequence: CASSITGPGNTIYF. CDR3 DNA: TGTGCCAGTAGTATAACAGGGCCCGGAAACACCATATATTTT.

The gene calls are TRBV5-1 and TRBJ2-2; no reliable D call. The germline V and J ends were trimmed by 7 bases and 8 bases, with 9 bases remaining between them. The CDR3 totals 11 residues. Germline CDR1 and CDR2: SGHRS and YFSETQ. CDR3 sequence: CASGWNGELFF. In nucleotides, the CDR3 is TGCGCCAGCGGCTGGAATGGGGAGCTGTTTTTT.

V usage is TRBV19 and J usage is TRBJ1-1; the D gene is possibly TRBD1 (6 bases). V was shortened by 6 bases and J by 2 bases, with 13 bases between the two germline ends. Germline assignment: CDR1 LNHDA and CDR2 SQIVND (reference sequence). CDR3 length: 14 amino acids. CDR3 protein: CASRRGAYNTEAFF. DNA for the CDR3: TGTGCCAGTAGGCGGGGGGCCTACAACACTGAAGCTTTCTTT.

This CDR3 reads CASNLDGMTYEQYF. In DNA, the CDR3 is TGTGCCAGCAACCTTGACGGTATGACCTACGAGCAGTACTTC. This sequence joins TRBV2 and TRBJ2-7; D unclear. CDR1 SNHLY and CDR2 FYNNEI come from the germline V gene. V was clipped by 7 bases and J by 2 bases, with 15 bases between them. The CDR3 runs 14 residues.

CDR3 amino acids: CASSLDITRQGAYEQYF. CDR3 DNA sequence: TGTGCCAGCAGCTTAGATATAACCCGGCAGGGGGCTTACGAGCAGTACTTC. This sequence joins TRBV7-2 and TRBJ2-7, with 8 bases fitting TRBD1. The ends lost 1 base at V and 4 bases at J; junction bases unmatched: 12. There are 17 residues in the CDR3. Germline V CDR1 and CDR2: SGHTA, FQGNSA.